This is a list of T cell receptor beta chains from one sample in a study of cytotoxic CD8 clonotypes in ibrutinib-treated CLL. TCRdb's copy holds only in-frame clones and misses some; the assay was immunoSEQ multiplex PCR. This sample carries 200,000 to 250,000 clones, around 75% of them seen once, and the ten largest clones take roughly 5.9%. This sample comprised PBMCs, obtained after 12 months of ibrutinib treatment. All receptors come from a human donor with chronic lymphocytic leukemia. The CDR3 runs from the conserved cysteine through the conserved F or W. Each record gives: J gene, V gene, clone size, D gene, CDR3 protein, CDR3 DNA. D genes are given only for firm matches. Size is omitted from some rows. Given values are once, few, many or a class for expanded clones.

>TRBJ1-1|TRBV5-1|few|NA
CASSFTGPESEAFF
TGCGCCAGCAGCTTCACGGGCCCCGAGTCTGAGGCTTTCTTT
>TRBJ2-2|TRBV19|few|TRBD1
CASSDRGNTGELFF
TGTGCCAGTTCGGACAGGGGGAACACCGGGGAGCTGTTTTTT
>TRBJ1-2|TRBV30|NA|NA
CAWSVQQGGYTF
TGTGCCTGGAGTGTACAACAGGGCGGCTACACCTTC
>TRBJ2-1|TRBV11-1|NA|TRBD1
CASSLRTGTNEQFF
TGTGCCAGCAGCCTGAGGACAGGGACGAATGAGCAGTTCTTC
>TRBJ2-1|TRBV18|NA|TRBD2
CASSGLAGDEQFF
TGTGCCAGCTCCGGTCTAGCGGGCGATGAGCAGTTCTTC
>TRBJ2-2|TRBV7-8|many|TRBD1
CASSLFGTEKNTGELFF
TGTGCCAGCAGCTTATTTGGGACAGAAAAGAACACCGGGGAGCTGTTTTTT
>TRBJ1-1|TRBV28|once|NA
CASNTRDVLGTEAFF
TGTGCCAGCAATACGAGAGATGTCCTGGGCACTGAAGCTTTCTTT
>TRBJ2-7|TRBV28|NA|NA
CASSLGRLHEQYF
TGTGCCAGCAGTTTAGGCAGGCTCCACGAGCAGTACTTC
>TRBJ2-7|TRBV5-1|NA|TRBD2
CASSDPSGSSYEQYF
TGCGCCAGCAGCGACCCTAGCGGGAGCTCCTACGAGCAGTACTTC
>TRBJ1-2|TRBV4-3|NA|TRBD1
CASSQGTGSNYGYTF
TGCGCCAGCAGCCAAGGGACAGGGAGTAACTATGGCTACACCTTC
>TRBJ2-5|TRBV27|NA|TRBD2
CASSSRAGGAGAQYF
TGTGCCAGCAGTTCCAGAGCGGGAGGGGCTGGGGCCCAGTACTTC
>TRBJ2-2|TRBV7-3|NA|TRBD2
CASCPGGDGGELFF
TGTGCCAGCTGCCCGGGAGGGGACGGCGGGGAGCTGTTTTTT
>TRBJ1-1|TRBV6-6|NA|TRBD1
CASSPGQGAGTEAFF
TGTGCCAGCAGTCCCGGACAGGGGGCGGGTACTGAAGCTTTCTTT
>TRBJ1-2|TRBV6-5|NA|NA
CASSYSTGGGYTF
TGTGCCAGCAGTTACTCGACCGGGGGTGGCTACACCTTC
>TRBJ2-7|TRBV14|NA|TRBD2
CASSQTGGYPRPYEQYF
TGTGCCAGCAGCCAAACGGGAGGCTACCCCCGTCCCTACGAGCAGTACTTC
>TRBJ1-1|TRBV7-9|NA|NA
CASSHGSEAFF
TGTGCCAGCAGCCACGGGTCTGAAGCTTTCTTT
>TRBJ1-5|TRBV27|NA|NA
CASSLIGAYQPQHF
TGTGCCAGCAGTTTAATCGGCGCCTATCAGCCCCAGCATTTT
>TRBJ2-4|TRBV7-2|NA|TRBD2
CASSLTLAGAKNIQYF
TGTGCCAGCAGCTTAACACTAGCGGGGGCCAAAAACATTCAGTACTTC
>TRBJ1-6|TRBV6-6|NA|NA
CASISNRGGRNSPLHF
TGTGCCAGCATCTCGAATCGTGGGGGTAGGAATTCACCCCTCCACTTT
>TRBJ2-5|TRBV9|NA|TRBD1
CASSTRQGAVETQYF
TGTGCCAGCAGCACCCGACAGGGGGCGGTGGAGACCCAGTACTTC
>TRBJ2-7|TRBV11-2|NA|TRBD2
CASSLRPAGDEQYF
TGTGCCAGCAGCTTAAGGCCAGCGGGAGACGAGCAGTACTTC
>TRBJ1-1|TRBV6-1|NA|NA
CASSELETPNTEAFF
TGTGCCAGCAGTGAATTGGAGACCCCGAACACTGAAGCTTTCTTT
>TRBJ1-1|TRBV4-1|few|NA
CASSQEDHMNTEAFF
TGCGCCAGCAGCCAAGAGGATCACATGAACACTGAAGCTTTCTTT
>TRBJ2-7|TRBV28|once|TRBD1
CASRKGTGAYEQYF
TGTGCCAGCCGTAAAGGGACAGGTGCATACGAGCAGTACTTC